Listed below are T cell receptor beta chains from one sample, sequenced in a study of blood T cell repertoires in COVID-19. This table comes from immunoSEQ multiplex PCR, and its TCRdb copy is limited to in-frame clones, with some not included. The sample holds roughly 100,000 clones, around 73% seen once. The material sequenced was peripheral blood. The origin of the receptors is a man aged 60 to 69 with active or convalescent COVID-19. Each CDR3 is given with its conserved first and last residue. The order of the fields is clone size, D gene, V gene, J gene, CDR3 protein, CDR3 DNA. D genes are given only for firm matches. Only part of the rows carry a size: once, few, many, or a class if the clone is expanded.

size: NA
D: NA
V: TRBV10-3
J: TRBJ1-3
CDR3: CAISLGGAKSSGNTIYF
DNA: TGTGCCATCAGCCTAGGGGGGGCAAAGAGCTCTGGAAACACCATATATTTT

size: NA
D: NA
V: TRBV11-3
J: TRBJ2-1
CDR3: CATSLGTDGEQFF
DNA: TGTGCCACTTCCCTAGGAACCGACGGTGAGCAGTTCTTC

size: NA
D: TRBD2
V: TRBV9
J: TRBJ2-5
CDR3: CASSGSPGGETQYF
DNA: TGTGCCAGCAGCGGTAGCCCGGGAGGGGAGACCCAGTACTTC

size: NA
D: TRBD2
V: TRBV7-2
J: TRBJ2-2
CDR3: CASSLDWAGEAGELFF
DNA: TGTGCCAGCAGCTTAGATTGGGCGGGAGAAGCCGGGGAGCTGTTTTTT

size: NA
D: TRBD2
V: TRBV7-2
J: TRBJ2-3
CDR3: CASSPHLGLAGLTDTQYF
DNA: TGTGCCAGCAGCCCCCACCTGGGGCTAGCGGGGCTCACAGATACGCAGTATTTT

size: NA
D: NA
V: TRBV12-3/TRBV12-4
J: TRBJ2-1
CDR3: CASSSTSSHEQFF
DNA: TGTGCCAGCAGTTCGACTAGTTCCCATGAGCAGTTCTTC

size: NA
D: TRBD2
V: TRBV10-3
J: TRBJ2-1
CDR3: CAISEGPSGSYNEQFF
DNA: TGTGCCATCAGTGAGGGCCCTAGCGGGAGTTACAATGAGCAGTTCTTC

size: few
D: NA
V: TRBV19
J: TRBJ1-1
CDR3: CASSNQLTETYTEAFF
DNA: TGTGCCAGTAGTAACCAACTGACAGAAACTTACACTGAAGCTTTCTTT

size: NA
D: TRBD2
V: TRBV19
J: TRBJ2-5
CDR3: CASSTGLIAGKYQETQYF
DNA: TGTGCCAGTAGTACAGGGTTGATAGCGGGGAAGTACCAAGAGACCCAGTACTTC

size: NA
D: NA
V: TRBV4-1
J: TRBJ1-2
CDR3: CASSPILVHRVHGYTF
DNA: TGCGCCAGCAGCCCTATCCTTGTCCACAGGGTGCATGGCTACACCTTC

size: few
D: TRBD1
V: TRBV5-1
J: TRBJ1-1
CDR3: CASSQRQGGNTEAFF
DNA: TGCGCCAGCAGCCAGAGACAGGGTGGGAACACTGAAGCTTTCTTT

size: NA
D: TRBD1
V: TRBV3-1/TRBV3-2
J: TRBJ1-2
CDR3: CASSQPGQGFYGYTF
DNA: TGTGCCAGCAGCCAGCCGGGACAGGGTTTCTATGGCTACACCTTC

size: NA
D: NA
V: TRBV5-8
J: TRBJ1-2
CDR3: CASSGLGGRGYGYTF
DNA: TGTGCCAGCAGCGGACTGGGTGGACGAGGTTATGGCTACACCTTC

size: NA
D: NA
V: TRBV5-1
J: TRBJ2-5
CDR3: CASSLSQETQYF
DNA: TGCGCCAGCAGCCTCAGCCAAGAGACCCAGTACTTC

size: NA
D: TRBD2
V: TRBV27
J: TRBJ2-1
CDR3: CASSLAGDLNEQFF
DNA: TGTGCCAGCAGTTTAGCGGGAGATCTCAATGAGCAGTTCTTC

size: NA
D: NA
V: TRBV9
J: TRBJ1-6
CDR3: CASSVGQAPNSPLHF
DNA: TGTGCCAGCAGCGTAGGTCAGGCTCCTAATTCACCCCTCCACTTT

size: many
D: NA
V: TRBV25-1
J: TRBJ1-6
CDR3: CASRQEWNSPLHF
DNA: TGTGCCAGCCGCCAGGAATGGAATTCACCCCTCCACTTT

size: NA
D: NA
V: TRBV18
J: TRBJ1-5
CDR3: CASSEGRQGQPQHF
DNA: TGTGCCAGCTCGGAGGGGAGGCAAGGTCAGCCCCAGCATTTT

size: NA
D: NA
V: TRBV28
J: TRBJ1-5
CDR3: CASSDPFLQAEF
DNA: TGTGCCAGCAGCGACCCGTTTCTGCAGGCTGAATTT

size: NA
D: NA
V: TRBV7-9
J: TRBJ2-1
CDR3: CASPPLGEASEQFF
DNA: TGTGCCAGCCCTCCCCTTGGGGAGGCCAGTGAGCAGTTCTTC

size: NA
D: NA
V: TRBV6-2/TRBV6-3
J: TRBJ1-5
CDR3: CASSYQGGNQPQHF
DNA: TGTGCCAGCAGTTACCAAGGGGGCAATCAGCCCCAGCATTTT

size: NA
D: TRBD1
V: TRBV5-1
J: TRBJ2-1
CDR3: CASSLTTTGGLNEQFF
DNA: TGCGCCAGCAGCTTGACGACTACAGGGGGCTTGAATGAGCAGTTCTTC

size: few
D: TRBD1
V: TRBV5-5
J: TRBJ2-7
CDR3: CASSLGQGPFEQYF
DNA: TGTGCCAGCAGCTTGGGACAGGGGCCCTTCGAGCAGTACTTC

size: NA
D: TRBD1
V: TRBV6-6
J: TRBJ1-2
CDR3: CASRKGTGSLYGYTF
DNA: TGTGCCAGCAGAAAAGGGACAGGGTCGCTTTATGGCTACACCTTC

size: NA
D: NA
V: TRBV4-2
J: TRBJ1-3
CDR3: CASSQVEGAGNTIYF
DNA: TGTGCCAGCAGCCAAGTCGAAGGAGCTGGAAACACCATATATTTT

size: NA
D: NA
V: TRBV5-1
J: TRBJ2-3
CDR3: CASSLTVSGTDTQYF
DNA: TGCGCCAGCAGCTTGACAGTCTCTGGCACAGATACGCAGTATTTT

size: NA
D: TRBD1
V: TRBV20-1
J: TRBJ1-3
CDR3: CSASGKGTGPGNTIYF
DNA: TGCAGTGCTAGTGGGAAGGGGACAGGGCCTGGAAACACCATATATTTT

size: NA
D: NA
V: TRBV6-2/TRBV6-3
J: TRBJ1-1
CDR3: CASSYGRNTEAFF
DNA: TGTGCCAGCAGTTACGGTAGGAACACTGAAGCTTTCTTT

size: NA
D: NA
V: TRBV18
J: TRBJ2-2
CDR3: CASSPSTGDLTGELFF
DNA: TGTGCCAGCTCACCCTCGACAGGAGACCTCACCGGGGAGCTGTTTTTT

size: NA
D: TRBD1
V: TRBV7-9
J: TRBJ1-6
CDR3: CASSPGQGRAPLHF
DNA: TGTGCCAGCAGCCCCGGACAGGGCAGGGCACCCCTCCACTTT

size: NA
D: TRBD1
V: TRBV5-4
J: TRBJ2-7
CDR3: CASSLGQGEVGEQYF
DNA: TGTGCCAGCAGCTTAGGACAGGGGGAGGTGGGGGAGCAGTACTTC

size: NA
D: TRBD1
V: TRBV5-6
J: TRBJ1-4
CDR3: CASSGGQGASEKLFF
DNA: TGTGCCAGCAGCGGGGGACAGGGGGCAAGTGAAAAACTGTTTTTT

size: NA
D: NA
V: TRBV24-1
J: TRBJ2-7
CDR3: CATSKQGNEQYF
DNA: TGTGCCACCAGCAAACAGGGTAACGAGCAGTACTTC

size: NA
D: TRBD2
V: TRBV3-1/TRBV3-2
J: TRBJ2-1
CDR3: CASSQELLAGDNEQFF
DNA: TGTGCCAGCAGCCAAGAGTTGCTAGCGGGAGACAATGAGCAGTTCTTC

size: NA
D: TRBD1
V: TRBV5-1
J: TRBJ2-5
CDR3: CASSLAGQGQETQYF
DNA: TGCGCCAGCAGCTTGGCCGGACAGGGACAAGAGACCCAGTACTTC

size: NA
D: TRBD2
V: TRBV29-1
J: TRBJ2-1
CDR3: CSVSGTSGRVYNEQFF
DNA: TGCAGCGTATCCGGGACTAGCGGGAGGGTCTACAATGAGCAGTTCTTC

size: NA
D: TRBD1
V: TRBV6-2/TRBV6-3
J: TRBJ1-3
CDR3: CASSYSDREGNTIYF
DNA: TGTGCCAGCAGTTACTCGGACAGGGAAGGAAACACCATATATTTT

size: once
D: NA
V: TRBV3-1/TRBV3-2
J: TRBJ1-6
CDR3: CASSPTGRHSPLHF
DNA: TGTGCCAGCAGCCCCACAGGGCGTCATTCACCCCTCCACTTT

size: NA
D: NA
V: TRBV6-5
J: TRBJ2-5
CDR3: CASGGSGIQETQYF
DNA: TGTGCCAGCGGGGGTAGCGGCATTCAAGAGACCCAGTACTTC

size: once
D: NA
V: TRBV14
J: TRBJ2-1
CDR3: CASSLGIYNEQFF
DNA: TGTGCCAGCAGCCTGGGCATTTACAATGAGCAGTTCTTC

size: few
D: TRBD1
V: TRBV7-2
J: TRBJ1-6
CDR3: CASSLLQGAGSPLHF
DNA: TGTGCCAGCAGCTTACTTCAGGGGGCCGGTTCACCCCTCCACTTT

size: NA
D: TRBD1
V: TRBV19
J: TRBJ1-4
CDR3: CARGQGAREKLFF
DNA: TGTGCCAGAGGACAGGGGGCGAGGGAAAAACTGTTTTTT

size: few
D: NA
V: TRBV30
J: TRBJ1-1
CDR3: CAWSWGRGRTEAFF
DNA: TGTGCCTGGAGTTGGGGGCGGGGGCGCACTGAAGCTTTCTTT

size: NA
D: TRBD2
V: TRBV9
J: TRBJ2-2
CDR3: CASSNSGRMSTGELFF
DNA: TGTGCCAGCAGCAATAGCGGGAGAATGAGCACCGGGGAGCTGTTTTTT

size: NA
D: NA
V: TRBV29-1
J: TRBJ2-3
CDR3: CSVDPGTDTQYF
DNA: TGCAGCGTTGACCCTGGCACAGATACGCAGTATTTT

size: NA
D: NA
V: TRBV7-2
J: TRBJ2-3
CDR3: CASSLSPAVDTQYF
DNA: TGTGCCAGCAGCTTAAGTCCAGCGGTGGATACGCAGTATTTT

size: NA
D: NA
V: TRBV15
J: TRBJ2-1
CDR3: CATKAVSYNEQFF
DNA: TGTGCCACGAAAGCGGTCTCCTACAATGAGCAGTTCTTC

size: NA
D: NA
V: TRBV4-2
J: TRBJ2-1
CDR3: CASSQAGNYNEQFF
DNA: TGTGCCAGCAGCCAAGCGGGGAACTACAATGAGCAGTTCTTC

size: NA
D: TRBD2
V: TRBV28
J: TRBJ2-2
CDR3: CASSSRLAGTGELFF
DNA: TGTGCCAGCAGCTCGAGGCTAGCGGGCACCGGGGAGCTGTTTTTT

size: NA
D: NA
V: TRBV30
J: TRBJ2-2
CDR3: CAWSVQGNTGELFF
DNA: TGTGCCTGGAGTGTACAGGGGAACACCGGGGAGCTGTTTTTT

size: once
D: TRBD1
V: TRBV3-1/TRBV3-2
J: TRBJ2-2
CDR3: CASTSGGLVTGELFF
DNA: TGTGCCAGCACCTCAGGGGGCTTGGTCACCGGGGAGCTGTTTTTT

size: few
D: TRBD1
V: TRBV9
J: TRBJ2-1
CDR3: CASSVEAGGYNEQFF
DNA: TGTGCCAGCAGCGTAGAAGCAGGGGGCTACAATGAGCAGTTCTTC

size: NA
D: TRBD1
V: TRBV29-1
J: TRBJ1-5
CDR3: CSARQGLNQPQHF
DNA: TGCAGCGCCCGACAGGGCTTGAATCAGCCCCAGCATTTT

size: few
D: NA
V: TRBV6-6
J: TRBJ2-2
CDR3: CASSYSTRGAPELFF
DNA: TGTGCCAGCAGTTACTCGACACGGGGGGCCCCGGAGCTGTTTTTT

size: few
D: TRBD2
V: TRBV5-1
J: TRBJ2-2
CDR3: CASSVAGTSIGELFF
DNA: TGCGCCAGCAGCGTCGCCGGGACTAGTATCGGGGAGCTGTTTTTT

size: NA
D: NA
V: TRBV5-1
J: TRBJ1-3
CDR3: CASSLAAGGGNTIYF
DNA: TGCGCCAGCAGCTTGGCCGCGGGGGGAGGAAACACCATATATTTT

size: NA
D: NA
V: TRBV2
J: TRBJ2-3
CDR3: CASSVLASSRTQYF
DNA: TGTGCCAGCAGTGTCCTCGCGTCTAGCAGGACGCAGTATTTT

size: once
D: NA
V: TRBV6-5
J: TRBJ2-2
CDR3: CASSYARENTGELFF
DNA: TGTGCCAGCAGTTACGCGAGAGAGAACACCGGGGAGCTGTTTTTT

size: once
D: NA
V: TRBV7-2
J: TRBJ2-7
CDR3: CASSLEAGPGGYEQYF
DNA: TGTGCCAGCAGCTTAGAGGCGGGGCCCGGGGGATACGAGCAGTACTTC

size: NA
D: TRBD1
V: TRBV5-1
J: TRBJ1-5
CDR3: CASSKGQGGQPQHF
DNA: TGCGCCAGCAGCAAGGGACAGGGCGGTCAGCCCCAGCATTTT